The 16 T cell receptor beta chains presented below share a single source sample, sequenced in a study of shared clonotypes between healthy human individuals. The table came from immunoSEQ multiplex PCR; TCRdb's copy has only in-frame clones and leaves some out. Here the sample spans over 800,000 clones, nearly 95% being singletons. Only CD45RO-negative cells positively selected for CCR7 counted as naive CD8 cells, so terminally differentiated effector memory CD45RA+ cells were excluded. Sequencing input: naive CD8+ T cells sorted from blood. The receptors come from a man aged 25 to 45 in good health.

Points on this clone: The junction shows a germline mismatch at one end, possibly a read error. This chain connects TRBV4-1 to TRBJ2-7, with 9 bases fitting TRBD2. The CDR3 contains 18 residues. Germline V CDR1 and CDR2: MGHRA, YSYEKL. DNA of the CDR3: TGCGCCAGCAGCCAAGACATCCAAACCCCGGGACTAGCCTACGAGCAGTGCTTC. This codes for CASSQDIQTPGLAYEQCF.

The genes are TRBV6-1 and TRBJ2-1; D may be TRBD2 (6 bases). Germline-derived CDR1 and CDR2 are MNHNS and SASEGT. V lost 4 bases, J lost 8 bases, and 12 bases lay in between. The CDR3 is made up of 13 amino acids. CDR3 DNA: TGTGCCAGCAGTGTCCGGGCGGGGTATGAGCAGTTCTTC. It translates to CASSVRAGYEQFF.

The chain joins TRBV6-4 to TRBJ1-1; tentatively, D is TRBD1 (6 bases). Trimming took off 5 bases at V and 0 bases at J, with 16 bases between the two ends. Germline CDR1 is MRHNA and CDR2 is SNTAGT. The CDR3 is made up of 16 amino acids. The CDR3 DNA is TGTGCCAGCAGTTATCAGGGGCCTCCTATGAACACTGAAGCTTTCTTT. Its translation is CASSYQGPPMNTEAFF.

The J gene is TRBJ2-1, the V gene TRBV7-9; no firm D call. Trimming stripped 5 bases from V and 2 bases from J, with 13 bases between. The germline V gene encodes CDR1 SEHNR and CDR2 FQNEAQ (reference sequence). The CDR3 totals 15 residues. The CDR3, as DNA: TGTGCCAGCAGCCCCAAAGATCGGGCCTACAATGAGCAGTTCTTC. This gives the protein CASSPKDRAYNEQFF.

In DNA, the CDR3 is TGTGCCTGGAGTGTAACCGGCACAGATACGCAGTATTTT. Amino acids: CAWSVTGTDTQYF. The chain carries TRBV30 and TRBJ2-3, with no clear D. V lost 0 bases and J 1 base, leaving 5 bases between the germline ends. The length of the CDR3 is 13 residues. Germline lookup yields CDR1 GTSNPN and CDR2 SVGIG (reference sequence).

The V gene is TRBV10-2, the J gene TRBJ1-3, with D unresolved. Trimming removed 3 bases at V and 0 bases at J, with 6 bases between. The germline V gene has CDR1 WSHSY and CDR2 SAAADI. There are 14 residues in the CDR3. The DNA of the CDR3 is TGCGCCAGCAGTGACACATTCTCTGGAAACACCATATATTTT. This translates into CASSDTFSGNTIYF.

CDR3 in DNA: TGCAGCGTTGTGGGAAGTGGCTCCACTTTCTACGAGCAGTACTTC. Translated, it gives CSVVGSGSTFYEQYF. The chain joins TRBV29-1 to TRBJ2-7; D not certain. Germline-derived CDR1 and CDR2 are SQVTM and ANQGSEA. The CDR3 is made up of 15 amino acids. The V and J ends lost 4 bases and 3 bases respectively, with 19 bases between them.

V and J are TRBV2 and TRBJ2-3, with D possibly matching TRBD1 (7 bases). Germline V gives CDR1 SNHLY, CDR2 FYNNEI. This CDR3 contains 14 residues. With 8 bases removed from V and 2 bases from J, the gap between germline ends came to 14 bases. The DNA of the CDR3 is TGTGCCAGCCCAGGGGGGCGTACCACAGATACGCAGTATTTT. It is translated as CASPGGRTTDTQYF.

V usage is TRBV6-1 and J usage is TRBJ1-5, with 8 bases lining up with TRBD1. With V trimmed by 3 bases and J by 3 bases, 4 bases remained unmatched. The length of the CDR3 is 15 residues. The germline V gene encodes CDR1 MNHNS and CDR2 SASEGT. CDR3 sequence reads: CASSDEGQANQPQHF. The CDR3 DNA reads as TGTGCCAGCAGTGATGAGGGACAGGCCAATCAGCCCCAGCATTTT.

The V call is TRBV5-1, the J call TRBJ1-5; the D gene is possibly TRBD1 (5 bases). V lost 4 bases to trimming and J lost 5 bases, with 16 bases between them. Germline V gives CDR1 SGHRS, CDR2 YFSETQ. CDR3 size: 15 residues. CDR3 region: CASSPVHKGDQPQHF. CDR3 DNA: TGCGCCAGCAGCCCGGTCCATAAAGGGGATCAGCCCCAGCATTTT.

CDR3 residues: CASSPTGQGNAVKNIQYF. In nucleotides, the CDR3 is TGTGCCAGCTCACCAACCGGACAGGGGAATGCAGTCAAAAACATTCAGTACTTC. The chain couples TRBV18 to TRBJ2-4; 9 bases are a match to TRBD1. Germline V gives CDR1 KGHSH, CDR2 LQKENI. This CDR3 contains 18 residues. The J segment lost 3 bases and the V segment lost 2 bases, leaving 11 bases of the junction unmatched.

The V gene is TRBV5-4, the J gene TRBJ2-7, with a possible D match to TRBD2 (5 bases). V shed 10 bases and J shed 3 bases, with 17 bases lying between them. Looked up from germline, CDR1 is SGHNT and CDR2 is YYREEE (reference sequence). The length of the CDR3 is 13 residues. The CDR3 bases are TGTGCCTCCGGGTCGGAGGCTAGCTACGAGCAGTACTTC. Protein sequence: CASGSEASYEQYF.

The chain couples TRBV7-9 to TRBJ2-1, with 12 bases matching TRBD1. From germline, CDR1 is SEHNR and CDR2 FQNEAQ (reference sequence). The V segment lost 5 bases and the J segment 10 bases; nucleotides outside the gene matches: 9. CDR3 size: 15 residues. The DNA of the CDR3 is TGTGCCAGCAGCAAACCGGGACAGGGGGCAAGGGAGCAGTTCTTC. Encoded protein: CASSKPGQGAREQFF.

V and J are TRBV6-5 and TRBJ2-5; D is tentatively TRBD1 or TRBD2 (5 bases each). V was cut by 2 bases and J by 2 bases, with 15 bases left in between. The CDR3 is made up of 16 amino acids. Germline assignment: CDR1 MNHEY and CDR2 SVGAGI. CDR3 bases: TGTGCCAGCAGTTACACCAAATGGGACGGACAAGAGACCCAGTACTTC. The encoded protein is CASSYTKWDGQETQYF.

The V call is TRBV27, the J call TRBJ1-5, with D possibly matching TRBD1 (5 bases). The germline CDR1 and CDR2 sequences are MNHEY and SMNVEV (reference sequence). V was cut by 2 bases and J by 7 bases, with 12 bases left in between. The CDR3 has 14 amino acids. DNA for the CDR3: TGTGCCAGCAGTTTAACAGGTACGGGGCAGCCCCAGCATTTT. It encodes CASSLTGTGQPQHF.

With regard to this clone: Other nucleotide sequences from this sample produce the same CDR3. The rearrangement joins TRBV27 to TRBJ1-5, with D tentatively TRBD1 (5 bases). The CDR3 totals 14 residues. The germline gives CDR1 MNHEY, CDR2 SMNVEV (reference sequence). The V and J ends lost 3 bases and 4 bases respectively, with 10 bases between them. CDR3: CASSLLGGNQPQHF. As DNA, the CDR3 is TGTGCCAGCAGTTTGTTGGGGGGAAATCAGCCCCAGCATTTT.